Here is one T cell receptor (beta chain) with its context. This clone was detected many times. Its binding antigen is unknown. Per-base quality was not reported, and no clone a single base away is much larger than it. Each donor gave one peripheral blood draw, averaging roughly 120 mL, which was collected into heparinised tubes. A BD FACSAria II and a panel including CD45RO, CCR7, CD25, CD127, CD95 and CD27 were used to sort naive, central memory, regulatory and stem cell-like memory CD4+ T cells. Every sorted population had a purity above 95%. PBMCs were isolated right away by Lymphoprep density gradient centrifugation and were stained directly, without culture. Samples were stained and sorted in pairs, with one healthy donor and one patient per experiment, so that batch effects were minimized. These data belong to a study of beta chain features in type 1 diabetes (dated by TCRdb to 2017 to 2018). Some background on the complete study: Mean age, gender distribution, total cell number and subset yield did not differ between patients and healthy donors. A total of 107,917,701 sorted cells were examined across all samples, and a strong correlation was observed between cell number per subset and RNA yield. In the study, recently diagnosed type 1 diabetes patients and matched healthy donors were compared on the TCRB repertoires of their sorted circulating CD4+ T cell subsets. Whereas all 28 donors provided naive and central memory subsets, regulatory and stem cell-like memory subsets were isolated from just 8 patients and about 8 healthy donors.

Looking up the germline V gene (reference sequence) yields CDR1 LNHDA and CDR2 SQIVND. Measured from the cysteine to the phenylalanine, the CDR3 is 14 residues long. The entry retains the CDR3 DNA only, 42 bases that are in frame from base 1. V ends up 9 bases short and J 6 bases short, with an unmatched junction base count of 9. All of the isolated RNA was reverse transcribed with the High Capacity cDNA Reverse Transcription Kit, so expressed TCRB transcripts were sequenced. Deep immunoSEQ sequencing was performed on naive, central memory and regulatory T cell samples, with an average of roughly 3.6 million total reads per sample. Sorted cells were lysed in RLT buffer and RNA was extracted with DNase-treated RNeasy Micro or Mini kits, depending on cell number. Each cell subset was processed on its own to prevent cross-contamination, while patient and healthy donor samples were processed together. TCRB sequences were amplified from cDNA with the immunoSEQ multiplex PCR, producing 87-bp fragments spanning the CDR3 region. The amplicons were sequenced using the Illumina HiSeq platform. In the original analysis: PCR bias was corrected computationally using synthetic template baselines, and reads within Hamming distance 2 were collapsed, with unmergeable singletons discarded. Reads were aligned against IMGT so that V, D and J genes, CDR3 length and insertions or deletions at six rearrangement sites could be assigned. Within each subset, clonotype counts were normalized to sorted cell number, and only after that were true diversity and Gini coefficients computed with the tcR R package. The overlap coefficient, calculated on TCRB nucleotide sequences, was used to measure repertoire sharing. The immuneACCESS repertoire file appears here via TCRdb, limited to in-frame rearrangements. These files lack a portion of the clones; in checked studies, under half of the deficit traces to unresolved V genes, and the cause of the others is not known. That table is the source of V, J and clone size, and D and trimming were worked out from the DNA. The sample includes a few hundred thousand clones, with 8.5% to 10% observed a single time. The ten largest clones capture 0.45% to 0.65% of the sample.

Study-wide findings and limitations: Shorter templates might have been favored by PCR, but patient and control samples were amplified and corrected together, so both groups would have been affected equally by any skew. HLA sub-analyses involved small numbers of individuals, so any influence of HLA type on TCRB rearrangement remained unresolved. The naive, central memory and regulatory TCRB repertoires appeared to resemble one another more closely among patients than among healthy donors. In all four CD4+ subsets, TCRB CDR3 length was moderately but significantly shorter in type 1 diabetes patients. At VDJ recombination sites, type 1 diabetes patients had fewer insertions and more deleted nucleotides, which implies abnormalities in thymic rearrangement. Because cDNA rather than genomic DNA was sequenced, highly expressing activated cells could have been over-represented, although no difference in activation and CD3 levels was found between groups.

Sequencing was performed on central memory CD4+ T cells from blood. This TCR derives from a man aged 25 to 40 with type 1 diabetes. The chain is made from TRBV19 and TRBJ2-1, with TRBD1 identical over 9 junction bases. The CDR3 is CASHPGTGINEQFF. The DNA sequence is TGTGCCAGCCACCCCGGGACAGGGATCAATGAGCAGTTCTTC. Reference TRBV19 and TRBJ2-1 proteins supply the regions before and after the CDR3; the full variable domain is: DGGITQSPKYLFRKEGQNVTLSCEQNLNHDAMYWYRQDPGQGLRLIYYSQIVNDFQKGDIAEGYSVSREKKESFPLTVTSAQKNPTAFYLCASHPGTGINEQFFGPGTRLTVL.